This TCR beta chain derives from a study of response to subunit inactivated influenza vaccine. After removal of 1 base from V and 15 bases from J, the junction contained 13 bases not matched to a gene. Germline V gene data show CDR1 as DFQATT and CDR2 as SNEGSKA (reference sequence). CDR3 length: 14 amino acids. This clonotype appeared many times. Its antigen is not known. In TCRdb, the RT-PCR reads were re-called with MiXCR into one record per CDR3 protein. The profile shows about 530,000 distinct CDR3 sequences, 12% of them singletons. Notes on the study in general: Every seasonal influenza vaccination brings in few new T cells, the authors suggested.

Sequenced material: PBMCs from blood, taken on the day of vaccination. This receptor was obtained from a man in his fifties who received an inactivated influenza vaccine. V gene TRBV20-1 combines with J gene TRBJ2-1, with TRBD1 matching over 9 bases. The CDR3 is CSARGGAGTGNWFF. The CDR3 DNA reads as TGCAGTGCTAGAGGGGGGGCGGGGACAGGGAATTGGTTCTTC.